This T cell receptor (beta chain) was profiled in a study of blood T cells in healthy people across ages. Study-wide findings and caveats: Roughly linear declines in TCR beta diversity per million T cells occurred with age. Any changes in expanded clonotypes were possibly confounded, as donor CMV status remained unknown.

Trimming pared 6 bases from V and 6 bases from J, leaving 10 bases between. CDR3 size: 12 residues. Germline-derived CDR1 and CDR2 are MNHNY and SVGAGI (reference sequence). In this sample, this clonotype turned up a few times. Antigen unknown. No fewer than 6 million PBMCs went into each sample. Next came a second PCR, run for about 6 to 12 cycles, which used a sample-barcoded 5' primer along with a J-beta primer mix. MiXCR was run by TCRdb on the 5' RACE reads, yielding one entry per CDR3 protein. The repertoire holds 600,000 or so distinct CDR3 sequences, with more than 20% as singletons. This TCR was sampled from a man aged 65-85 years in good health. Sequencing input: blood. J is TRBJ2-3 and V is TRBV6-6; D is undetermined. CDR3 amino acids: CASRPSSDTQYF. The CDR3 DNA reads TGTGCCAGCAGACCCTCCTCGGATACGCAGTATTTT.